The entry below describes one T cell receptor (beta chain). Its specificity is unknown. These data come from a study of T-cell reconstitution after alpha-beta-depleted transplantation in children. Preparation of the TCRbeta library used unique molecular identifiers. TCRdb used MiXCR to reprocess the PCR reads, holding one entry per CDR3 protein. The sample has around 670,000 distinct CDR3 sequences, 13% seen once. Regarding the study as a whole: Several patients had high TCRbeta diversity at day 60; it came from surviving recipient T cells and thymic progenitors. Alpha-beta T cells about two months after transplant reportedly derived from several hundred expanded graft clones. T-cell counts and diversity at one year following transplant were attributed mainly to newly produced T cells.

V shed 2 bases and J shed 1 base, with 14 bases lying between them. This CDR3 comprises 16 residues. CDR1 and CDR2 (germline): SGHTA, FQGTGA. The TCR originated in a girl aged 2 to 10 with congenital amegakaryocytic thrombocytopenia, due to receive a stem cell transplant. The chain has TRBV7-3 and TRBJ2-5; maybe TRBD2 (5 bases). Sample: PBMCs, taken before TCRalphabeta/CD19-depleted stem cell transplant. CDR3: CASSLDPEAAQETQYF. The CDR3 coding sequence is TGTGCCAGCAGCTTAGATCCGGAGGCGGCCCAAGAGACCCAGTACTTC.